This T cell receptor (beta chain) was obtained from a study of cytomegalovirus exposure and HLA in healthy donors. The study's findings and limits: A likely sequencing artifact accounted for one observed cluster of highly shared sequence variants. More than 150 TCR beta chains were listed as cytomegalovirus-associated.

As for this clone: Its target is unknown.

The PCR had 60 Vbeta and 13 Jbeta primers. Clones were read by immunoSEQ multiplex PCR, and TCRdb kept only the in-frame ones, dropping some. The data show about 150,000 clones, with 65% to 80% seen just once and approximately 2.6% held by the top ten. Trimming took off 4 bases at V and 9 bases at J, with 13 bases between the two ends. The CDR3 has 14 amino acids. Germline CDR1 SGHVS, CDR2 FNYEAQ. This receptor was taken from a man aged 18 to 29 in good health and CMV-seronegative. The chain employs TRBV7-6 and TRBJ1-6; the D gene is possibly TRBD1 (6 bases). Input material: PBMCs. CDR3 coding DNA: TGTGCCAGCAGCTCAGGGGATCTGGCTTCACCCCTCCACTTT. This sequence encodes CASSSGDLASPLHF.